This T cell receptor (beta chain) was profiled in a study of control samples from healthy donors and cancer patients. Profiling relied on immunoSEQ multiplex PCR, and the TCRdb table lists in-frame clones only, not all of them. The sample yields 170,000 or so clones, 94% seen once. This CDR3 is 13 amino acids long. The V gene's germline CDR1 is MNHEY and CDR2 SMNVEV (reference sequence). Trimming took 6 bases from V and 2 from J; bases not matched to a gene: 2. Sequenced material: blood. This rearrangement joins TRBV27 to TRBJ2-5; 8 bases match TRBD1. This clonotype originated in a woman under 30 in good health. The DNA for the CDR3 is TGTGCCAGCAGCTGGACAGGGCAAGAGACCCAGTACTTC. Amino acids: CASSWTGQETQYF.